These 8 T cell receptor beta chains came from one sample sequenced in a study of technical replicates of blood from a handful of donors. Using immunoSEQ multiplex PCR, the repertoire was profiled, and TCRdb retains in-frame clones only, with some absent. The top ten clones hold roughly 0.19% of a sample with 98,000 or so clones, 95% of them seen once. The sequenced material came from T cells isolated from PBMCs. Receptor source: a human donor in good health.

The rearrangement uses TRBV18 and TRBJ1-5; tentatively, D is TRBD1 (5 bases). CDR3 length: 14 residues. Trimming removed 3 bases at V and 5 bases at J, with 11 bases between. CDR1 KGHSH and CDR2 LQKENI come from the germline V gene. The CDR3 nucleotides are TGTGCCAGCTCACCTTCCCAGGGTTATCAGCCCCAGCATTTT. Translated, it gives CASSPSQGYQPQHF.

The chain couples TRBV7-8 to TRBJ2-7; 11 bases are shared with TRBD2. Germline assignment: CDR1 SGHVS and CDR2 FQNEAQ. V shed 1 base and J 4 bases; nucleotides not matched to a gene: 6. The CDR3 has 16 residues. CDR3 protein: CASSLVTSGILYEQYF. Written as DNA, the CDR3 is TGTGCCAGCAGCTTAGTGACTAGCGGGATCTTATACGAGCAGTACTTC. Supplemented by reference TRBV7-8 and TRBJ2-7, the full variable domain reads GAGVSQSPRYKVAKRGQDVALRCDPISGHVSLFWYQQALGQGPEFLTYFQNEAQLDKSGLPSDRFFAERPEGSVSTLKIQRTQQEDSAVYLCASSLVTSGILYEQYFGPGTRLTVT.

The chain couples TRBV6-6 to TRBJ1-3; TRBD1 matches 11 bases. The CDR3 consists of 16 residues. J was trimmed by 8 bases and V by 6 bases; bases with no gene match: 12. Germline lookup yields CDR1 MNHNY and CDR2 SVGAGI (reference sequence). The CDR3 protein is CASSRLGTGGSHTIYF. Written as DNA, the CDR3 is TGTGCCAGCAGCCGACTCGGGACAGGGGGATCCCACACCATATATTTT.

The rearrangement links TRBV5-6 to TRBJ1-1; perhaps TRBD1 as D (6 bases). Per germline, CDR1 SGHDT and CDR2 YYEEEE. Trimming took off 7 bases at V and 1 base at J, with 11 bases between the two ends. CDR3 length: 13 residues. CDR3 amino acids: CASGGRRNTEAFF. CDR3 nucleotide sequence: TGTGCCAGCGGGGGCAGGAGGAACACTGAAGCTTTCTTT.

The V gene is TRBV9, the J gene TRBJ2-1; D ambiguous. Germline-derived CDR1 and CDR2 are SGDLS and YYNGEE. This CDR3 has 15 amino acids. V lost 3 bases to trimming and J lost 7 bases, with 17 bases between them. Written as DNA, the CDR3 is TGTGCCAGCAGCGCTCAATTATTCGAGCTTAATGAGCAGTTCTTC. Protein sequence: CASSAQLFELNEQFF.

The V gene is TRBV27, the J gene TRBJ2-2, with D unresolved. Trimming took off 2 bases at V and 7 bases at J, with 14 bases between the two ends. Germline V gene data show CDR1 as MNHEY and CDR2 as SMNVEV (reference sequence). There are 15 residues in the CDR3. The CDR3 nucleotides are TGTGCCAGCAGTTTAAAGCCCTTGCTTATCGGGGAGCTGTTTTTT. This gives the protein CASSLKPLLIGELFF.

The chain employs TRBV6-6 and TRBJ2-2, with D possibly TRBD2 on 5 matching bases. The CDR3 totals 14 residues. The V end was cut by 6 bases, the J end by 1 base, with 9 bases between. The germline V gene encodes CDR1 MNHNY and CDR2 SVGAGI (reference sequence). CDR3 nucleotides: TGTGCCAGCAGGGACTCGATGAACACCGGGGAGCTGTTTTTT. The encoded protein is CASRDSMNTGELFF.

This rearrangement joins TRBV6-1 to TRBJ1-2, with 8 bases matching TRBD1. The CDR3 is 15 amino acids. Germline CDR1 MNHNS, CDR2 SASEGT. V lost 2 bases, J lost 7 bases, and 9 bases stayed unmatched. CDR3 bases: TGTGCCAGCAGTGAATCTACAGGGGGTGGGTTTGGCTACACCTTC. Encoded protein: CASSESTGGGFGYTF.